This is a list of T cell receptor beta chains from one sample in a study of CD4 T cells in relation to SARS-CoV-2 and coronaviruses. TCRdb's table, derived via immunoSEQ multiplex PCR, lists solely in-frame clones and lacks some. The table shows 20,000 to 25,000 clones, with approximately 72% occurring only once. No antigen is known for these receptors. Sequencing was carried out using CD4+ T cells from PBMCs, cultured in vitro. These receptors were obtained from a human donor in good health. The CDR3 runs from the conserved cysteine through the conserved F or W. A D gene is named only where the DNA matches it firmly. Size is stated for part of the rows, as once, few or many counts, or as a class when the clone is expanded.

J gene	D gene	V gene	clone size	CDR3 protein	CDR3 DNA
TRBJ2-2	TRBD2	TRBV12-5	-	CASGLVLQREMAGELFF	TGTGCTAGTGGTTTGGTCCTCCAGCGGGAGATGGCCGGGGAGCTGTTTTTT
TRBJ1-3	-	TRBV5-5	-	CASSLVFSSGNTIYF	TGTGCCAGCAGCTTGGTTTTTTCCTCTGGAAACACCATATATTTT
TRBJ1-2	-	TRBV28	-	CASSVSYGYTF	TGTGCCAGCAGTGTAAGCTATGGCTACACCTTC
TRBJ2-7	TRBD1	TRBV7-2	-	CASRQGQGRYEQYF	TGTGCCAGCAGACAAGGACAGGGGAGATACGAGCAGTACTTC
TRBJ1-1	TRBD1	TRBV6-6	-	CASRGQGGSTEAFF	TGTGCCAGCAGGGGACAGGGTGGATCCACTGAAGCTTTCTTT
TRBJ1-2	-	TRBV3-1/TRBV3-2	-	CASSQDAAGRLWGNYGYTF	TGTGCCAGCAGCCAAGATGCAGCAGGGCGGCTTTGGGGAAACTATGGCTACACCTTC
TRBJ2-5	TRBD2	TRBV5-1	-	CASRTSRETQYF	TGCGCCAGCAGGACTAGCCGAGAGACCCAGTACTTC
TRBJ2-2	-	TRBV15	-	CATSRTPTGNTGELFF	TGTGCCACCAGCAGAACACCGACGGGGAACACCGGGGAGCTGTTTTTT
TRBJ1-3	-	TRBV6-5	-	CASRLQGPGNTIYF	TGTGCCAGCAGGTTACAGGGACCGGGAAACACCATATATTTT
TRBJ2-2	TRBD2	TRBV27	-	CASSLPRGGRSTGELFF	TGTGCCAGCAGTTTACCCCGGGGAGGGAGAAGCACCGGGGAGCTGTTTTTT
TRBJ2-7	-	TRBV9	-	CASSSSNLYEQYF	TGTGCCAGCAGCTCTTCGAACCTTTACGAGCAGTACTTC
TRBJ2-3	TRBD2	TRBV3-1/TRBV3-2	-	CASSQRLAGFTDTQYF	TGTGCCAGCAGCCAGCGACTAGCGGGGTTCACAGATACGCAGTATTTT
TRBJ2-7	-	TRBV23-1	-	CASSHRANEQYF	TGCGCCAGCAGTCACCGTGCTAACGAGCAGTACTTC
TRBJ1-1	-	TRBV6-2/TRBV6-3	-	CASSSARTEGLVGRTEAFF	TGTGCCAGCAGCTCAGCTAGGACGGAGGGGTTAGTAGGTCGAACTGAAGCTTTCTTT
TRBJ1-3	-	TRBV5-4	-	CASSPNSPAGNTIYF	TGTGCCAGCAGCCCTAATTCCCCCGCTGGAAACACCATATATTTT
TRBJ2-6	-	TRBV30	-	CAWSVGGGSGANVLTF	TGTGCCTGGAGTGTAGGAGGGGGCTCTGGGGCCAACGTCCTGACTTTC
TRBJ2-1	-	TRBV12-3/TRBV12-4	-	CASSSTSQFF	TGTGCCAGCAGTTCTACCTCGCAGTTCTTC
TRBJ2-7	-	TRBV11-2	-	CASSQLAGQGGVYF	TGTGCCAGCAGTCAATTGGCGGGGCAGGGTGGTGTGTACTTC
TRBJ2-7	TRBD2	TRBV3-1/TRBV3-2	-	CASSQDLASGKFGEQYF	TGTGCCAGCAGCCAAGATCTGGCTAGCGGCAAATTTGGCGAGCAGTACTTC
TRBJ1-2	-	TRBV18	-	CASSPEDNYGYTF	TGTGCCAGCTCACCCGAAGATAACTATGGCTACACCTTC
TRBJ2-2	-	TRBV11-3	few	CASSLISTPSYTGELFF	TGTGCCAGCAGCTTAATCTCTACCCCGTCTTACACCGGGGAGCTGTTTTTT
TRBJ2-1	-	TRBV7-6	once	CASRRTLLNSNSYNEQFF	TGTGCCAGCAGGCGAACACTCCTGAACAGTAACTCCTACAATGAGCAGTTCTTC
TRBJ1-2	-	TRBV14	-	CASSQNRVGYTF	TGTGCCAGCAGCCAGAACAGGGTTGGCTACACCTTC
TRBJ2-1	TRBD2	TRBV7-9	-	CASSLSGNSYNEQFF	TGTGCCAGCAGCCTAAGCGGGAACTCCTACAATGAGCAGTTCTTC
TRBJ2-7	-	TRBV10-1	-	CASSRVESTYEQYF	TGCGCCAGCAGTCGGGTCGAGTCGACATACGAGCAGTACTTC
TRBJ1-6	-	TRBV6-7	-	CASSYSWGAGYNSPLHF	TGTGCCAGCAGTTACTCTTGGGGGGCTGGCTATAATTCACCCCTCCACTTT